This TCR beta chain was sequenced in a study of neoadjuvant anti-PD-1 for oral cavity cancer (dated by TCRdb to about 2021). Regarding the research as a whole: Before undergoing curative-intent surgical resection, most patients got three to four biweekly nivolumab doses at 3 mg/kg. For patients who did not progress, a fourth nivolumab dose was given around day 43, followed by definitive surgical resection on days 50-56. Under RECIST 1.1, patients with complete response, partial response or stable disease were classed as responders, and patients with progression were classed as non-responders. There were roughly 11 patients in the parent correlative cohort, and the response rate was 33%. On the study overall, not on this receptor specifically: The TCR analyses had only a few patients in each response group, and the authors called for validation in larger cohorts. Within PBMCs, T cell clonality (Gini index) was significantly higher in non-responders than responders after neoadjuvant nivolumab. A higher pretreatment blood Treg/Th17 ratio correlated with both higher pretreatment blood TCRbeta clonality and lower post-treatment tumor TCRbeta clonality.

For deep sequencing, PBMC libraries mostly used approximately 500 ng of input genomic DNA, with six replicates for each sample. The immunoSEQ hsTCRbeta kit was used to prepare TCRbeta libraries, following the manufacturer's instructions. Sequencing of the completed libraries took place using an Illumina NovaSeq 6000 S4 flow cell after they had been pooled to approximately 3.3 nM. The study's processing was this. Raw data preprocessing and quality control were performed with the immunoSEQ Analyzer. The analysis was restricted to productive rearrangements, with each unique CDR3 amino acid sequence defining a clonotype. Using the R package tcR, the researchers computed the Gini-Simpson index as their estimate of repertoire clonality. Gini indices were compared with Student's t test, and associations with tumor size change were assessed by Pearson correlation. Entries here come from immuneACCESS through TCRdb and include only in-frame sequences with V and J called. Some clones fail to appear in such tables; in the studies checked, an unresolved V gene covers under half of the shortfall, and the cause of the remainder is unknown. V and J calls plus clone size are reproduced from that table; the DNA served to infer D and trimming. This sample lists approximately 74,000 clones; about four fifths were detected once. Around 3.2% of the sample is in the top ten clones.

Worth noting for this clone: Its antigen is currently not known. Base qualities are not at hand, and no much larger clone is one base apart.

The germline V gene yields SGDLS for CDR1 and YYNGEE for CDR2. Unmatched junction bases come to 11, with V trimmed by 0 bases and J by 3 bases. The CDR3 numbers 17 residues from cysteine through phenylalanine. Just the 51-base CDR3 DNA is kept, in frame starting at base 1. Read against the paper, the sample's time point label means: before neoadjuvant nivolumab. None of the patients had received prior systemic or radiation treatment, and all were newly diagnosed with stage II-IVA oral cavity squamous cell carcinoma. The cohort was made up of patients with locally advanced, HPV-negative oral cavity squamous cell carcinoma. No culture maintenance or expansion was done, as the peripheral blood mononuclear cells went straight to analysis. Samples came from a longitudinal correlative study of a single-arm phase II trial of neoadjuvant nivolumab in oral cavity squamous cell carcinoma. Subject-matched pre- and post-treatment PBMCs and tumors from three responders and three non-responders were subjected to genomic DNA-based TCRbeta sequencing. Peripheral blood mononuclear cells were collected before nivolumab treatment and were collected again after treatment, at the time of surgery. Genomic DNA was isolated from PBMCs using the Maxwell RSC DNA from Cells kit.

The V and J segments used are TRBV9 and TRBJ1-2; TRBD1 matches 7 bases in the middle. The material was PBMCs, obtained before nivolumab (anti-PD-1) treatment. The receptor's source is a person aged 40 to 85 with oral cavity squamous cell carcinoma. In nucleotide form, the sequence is TGTGCCAGCAGCGTAGGAAGTGTGGGGCAGGGGGACTATGGCTACACCTTC. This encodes CASSVGSVGQGDYGYTF. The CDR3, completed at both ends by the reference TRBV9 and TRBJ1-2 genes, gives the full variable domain DSGVTQTPKHLITATGQRVTLRCSPRSGDLSVYWYQQSLDQGLQFLIQYYNGEERAKGNILERFSAQQFPDLHSELNLSSLELGDSALYFCASSVGSVGQGDYGYTFGSGTRLTVV.